The sequence of this T cell receptor beta chain was determined in a study of blood T cell repertoires in COVID-19. The wider study: Collection of acute and convalescent COVID-19 samples took place in the United States, Italy and Spain. From T cells, B-cell-depleted T cells, or PBMCs came the material, which was cDNA or gDNA.

In the original processing: Reference gene primers were amplified, and this amplification served to estimate nucleated cell counts. The data were produced by immunoSEQ multiplex PCR, yet TCRdb's version contains in-frame clones alone and is incomplete. V, J and clone size are those of that table, while D and trimming were read from the DNA. Counted here are roughly 110,000 clones, over 80% occurring once; the ten biggest clones make up more than 0.9%. Germline V lookup: CDR1 MDHEN, CDR2 SYDVKM. The CDR3 loop spans 13 amino acids. J lost 3 bases, V lost 10 bases, and 8 bases had no gene match. The TCR sequence derives from a woman aged 25 to 39 with acute or convalescent COVID-19. Input material: peripheral blood. This chain joins TRBV28 and TRBJ2-7; 8 nucleotides line up with TRBD1. The CDR3 region has the DNA TGTGCCACCTCATCGACAGGGGACTACGAGCAGTACTTC. Its translation is CATSSTGDYEQYF. Using reference TRBV28 and TRBJ2-7 for the parts outside the CDR3, the full variable domain is DVKVTQSSRYLVKRTGEKVFLECVQDMDHENMFWYRQDPGLGLRLIYFSYDVKMKEKGDIPEGYSVSREKKERFSLILESASTNQTSMYLCATSSTGDYEQYFGPGTRLTVT.